The 22 T cell receptor beta chains below come from one sample, sequenced in a study of shared clonotypes between healthy human individuals. Some clones are missing from TCRdb's copy, which holds only in-frame ones; the method was immunoSEQ multiplex PCR. The sample lists 500,000 to 650,000 clones; around 77% were seen once. Sequenced input: PBMCs. Source of these receptors: a woman in her 40s in good health. Some clones in this sample may be carry-over from other donors' samples.

The CDR3 DNA reads as TGTGCCAGCAGTGAACGGTGGGGCGGGGCCAACGTCCTGACTTTC. Encoded protein: CASSERWGGANVLTF. This rearrangement joins TRBV6-1 to TRBJ2-6; the D gene is possibly TRBD1 (5 bases). Trimming pared 2 bases from V and 4 bases from J, leaving 9 bases between. The CDR3 loop spans 15 amino acids. The germline V gene encodes CDR1 MNHNS and CDR2 SASEGT.

The CDR3: CASTRGGLPQETQYF. The CDR3 DNA reads as TGTGCCAGCACGCGGGGGGGACTACCTCAAGAGACCCAGTACTTC. This chain connects TRBV9 to TRBJ2-5; 9 bases match TRBD2. This CDR3 is 15 amino acids long. CDR1 SGDLS and CDR2 YYNGEE come from the germline V gene. After removal of 6 bases from V and 2 bases from J, the junction contained 8 bases not matched to a gene. Looking up the rest from reference TRBV9 and TRBJ2-5 gives the full variable domain: DSGVTQTPKHLITATGQRVTLRCSPRSGDLSVYWYQQSLDQGLQFLIQYYNGEERAKGNILERFSAQQFPDLHSELNLSSLELGDSALYFCASTRGGLPQETQYFGPGTRLLVL.

The genes are TRBV7-6 and TRBJ2-7, with D hard to call. The V gene's germline CDR1 is SGHVS and CDR2 FNYEAQ. Trimming removed 1 base at V and 2 bases at J, with 9 bases between. CDR3 length: 14 amino acids. The CDR3 nucleotides read TGTGCCAGCAGCTTAGGGCGTCGGGCCTACGAGCAGTACTTC. Translated, it gives CASSLGRRAYEQYF.

The chain uses TRBV15 and TRBJ2-7; D is uncertain. In germline, CDR1 is LNHNV, CDR2 YYDKDF (reference sequence). This CDR3 is built from 18 residues. With 0 bases removed from V and 7 bases from J, the gap between germline ends came to 25 bases. In DNA form, the CDR3 reads TGTGCCACCAGCAGAGATTCCCCCCCAGCGCCGAGTACGGAAGAGCAGTACTTC. Encoded protein: CATSRDSPPAPSTEEQYF.

Ten or more counts support this clone. Other nucleotide sequences in the sample specify the same CDR3. The rearrangement joins TRBV2 to TRBJ1-3; 7 bases fit TRBD1. With V trimmed by 5 bases and J by 2 bases, 6 bases remained unmatched. The length of the CDR3 is 15 residues. The V gene's germline CDR1 is SNHLY and CDR2 FYNNEI. CDR3 residues: CASSTTGPPGNTIYF. In DNA, the CDR3 is TGTGCCAGCAGTACGACAGGGCCGCCTGGAAACACCATATATTTT.

This clone is a singleton in its sample. The J gene is TRBJ1-1, the V gene TRBV4-3; 7 bases fit TRBD1. The CDR3 sequence is 17 residues long. The ends lost 3 bases at V and 0 bases at J; junction bases unmatched: 10. Germline loops: CDR1 LGHNA, CDR2 YSLEER. CDR3 in DNA: TGCGCCAGCAGCCAGGGACAGACGAGGGGTCTGAACACTGAAGCTTTCTTT. Translated: CASSQGQTRGLNTEAFF.

The genes are TRBV10-2 and TRBJ1-1; D unresolved. Germline V gene sequence: CDR1 WSHSY, CDR2 SAAADI. CDR3 length: 16 amino acids. V lost 5 bases and J lost 2, with 18 bases in between. CDR3 coding DNA: TGCGCCAGCAGTCATTCGGAGGGAAGGAGAAACACTGAAGCTTTCTTT. Amino acid sequence: CASSHSEGRRNTEAFF.

The chain links TRBV19 to TRBJ2-1; D not resolved. CDR1 is LNHDA and CDR2 is SQIVND in the germline V gene (reference sequence). V was clipped by 5 bases and J by 2 bases, with 10 bases between them. This CDR3 spans 14 amino acids. The CDR3 sequence is CASSLTGPYNEQFF. The CDR3 nucleotides read TGTGCCAGTAGTTTGACCGGACCCTACAATGAGCAGTTCTTC.

The chain uses TRBV29-1 and TRBJ2-5; 10 bases are a match to TRBD1. The J segment lost 2 bases and the V segment lost 6 bases, leaving 15 bases of the junction unmatched. Germline CDR1 and CDR2: SQVTM and ANQGSEA. This CDR3 region has 17 residues. CDR3 in amino acids: CSVPGQGEVGIQETQYF. CDR3 bases: TGCAGCGTCCCCGGACAGGGGGAGGTAGGGATTCAAGAGACCCAGTACTTC. Full variable domain (outside the CDR3, taken from reference TRBV29-1 and TRBJ2-5): SAVISQKPSRDICQRGTSLTIQCQVDSQVTMMFWYRQQPGQSLTLIATANQGSEATYESGFVIDKFPISRPNLTFSTLTVSNMSPEDSSIYLCSVPGQGEVGIQETQYFGPGTRLLVL.

V gene TRBV2 combines with J gene TRBJ2-1, with 8 bases matching TRBD2. The V and J ends lost 6 bases and 0 bases, in that order; junction bases with no gene match: 4. The CDR3 has 15 amino acids. Germline loops: CDR1 SNHLY, CDR2 FYNNEI. The CDR3: CASRFAGGSYNEQFF. The CDR3 nucleotides are TGTGCCAGCAGGTTCGCGGGGGGCTCCTACAATGAGCAGTTCTTC.

Notes on this clone: Other DNA sequences in the sample encode the same CDR3. The gene calls are TRBV28 and TRBJ2-2; D ambiguous. V was clipped by 2 bases and J by 3 bases, with 1 base between them. The CDR3 covers 12 residues. Germline V gives CDR1 MDHEN, CDR2 SYDVKM. The CDR3 protein is CASSLDTGELFF. The CDR3 DNA reads TGTGCCAGCAGTTTAGACACCGGGGAGCTGTTTTTT.

The chain recombines TRBV30 with TRBJ1-4; 10 bases align to TRBD1. The CDR3 length is 16 residues. Germline V gene lookup returns CDR1 GTSNPN and CDR2 SVGIG (reference sequence). V shed 2 bases and J 9 bases; nucleotides not matched to a gene: 12. The CDR3 sequence is CAWSPGGGQGIQKLFF. Written as DNA, the CDR3 is TGTGCCTGGAGTCCGGGTGGGGGACAGGGGATTCAAAAACTGTTTTTT.

V and J are TRBV7-2 and TRBJ2-7, with D tentatively TRBD2 (5 bases). Germline-derived CDR1 and CDR2 are SGHTA and FQGNSA. Deletions cut 3 bases from V and 6 bases from J, with 9 bases between. The CDR3 loop spans 12 amino acids. The CDR3 reads CASSFTSPEQYF. CDR3 bases: TGTGCCAGCAGCTTCACTAGTCCCGAGCAGTACTTC.

This rearrangement joins TRBV19 to TRBJ1-3; no clear D. The V and J ends lost 6 bases and 1 base respectively, with 4 bases between them. Germline lookup yields CDR1 LNHDA and CDR2 SQIVND (reference sequence). The CDR3 totals 12 residues. The CDR3 region has the DNA TGTGCCAGTAGCCGGTCTGGAAACACCATATATTTT. Encoded protein: CASSRSGNTIYF.

The rearrangement joins TRBV18 to TRBJ2-2; no clear D gene. Trimming left V 1 base short and J 0 bases short, with 3 bases between. Germline V lookup: CDR1 KGHSH, CDR2 LQKENI. CDR3 length: 14 residues. CDR3 sequence: CASSPLTNTGELFF. In DNA, the CDR3 is TGTGCCAGCTCACCACTTACGAACACCGGGGAGCTGTTTTTT.

This chain connects TRBV6-4 to TRBJ2-3; tentative D call: TRBD2 (5 bases). Per the germline V gene, CDR1 is MRHNA and CDR2 is SNTAGT. Deletions cut 3 bases from V and 4 bases from J, with 11 bases between. This CDR3 region has 14 residues. CDR3 residues: CASSEAGLADTQYF. CDR3 DNA: TGTGCCAGCAGTGAGGCGGGTTTGGCAGATACGCAGTATTTT.

The chain joins TRBV28 to TRBJ2-7, with D perhaps matching TRBD2 (6 bases). CDR3 length: 16 amino acids. Per germline, CDR1 MDHEN and CDR2 SYDVKM. Trimming removed 1 base from V and 3 bases from J, with 16 bases in between. The CDR3 DNA is TGTGCCAGCAGTTTATCGCGGGACCCTATTTTCTACGAGCAGTACTTC. It translates to CASSLSRDPIFYEQYF.

Regarding this clone: A single base is all that separates this from a far larger clone, so a read error is likely. Additional DNA sequences in this sample encode the identical CDR3. The chain recombines TRBV30 with TRBJ1-1; D is ambiguous. V lost 3 bases and J lost 4, with 15 bases in between. The CDR3 contains 14 residues. CDR1 and CDR2 from the germline V gene are GTSNPN and SVGIG (reference sequence). As DNA, the CDR3 is TGTGCCTGGAGGGATTCGCCGGCGGGCACTGAAGCTTTCTTT. This encodes CAWRDSPAGTEAFF.

V is TRBV4-1 and J is TRBJ1-1; a possible D gene is TRBD1 (6 bases). The CDR3 loop spans 13 amino acids. The germline V and J ends were trimmed by 3 bases and 7 bases, with 12 bases remaining between them. Germline values: CDR1 MGHRA, CDR2 YSYEKL. The CDR3 reads CASSQPQGFEAFF. The CDR3 DNA follows: TGCGCCAGCAGCCAGCCACAGGGCTTTGAAGCTTTCTTT.

This clone was picked up a small number of times. The rearrangement joins TRBV5-6 to TRBJ1-1; D is perhaps TRBD1 (5 bases). Germline V lookup: CDR1 SGHDT, CDR2 YYEEEE. Trimming left V 0 bases short and J 10 bases short, with 22 bases between. This CDR3 spans 16 amino acids. Here the CDR3 reads CASSLAGFSQQERAFF. The CDR3 nucleotides are TGTGCCAGCAGCTTGGCCGGGTTCAGCCAACAGGAGAGAGCTTTCTTT.

This chain connects TRBV7-8 to TRBJ2-2; D may be TRBD1 (6 bases). Germline values: CDR1 SGHVS, CDR2 FQNEAQ. This CDR3 comprises 13 residues. V was shortened by 5 bases and J by 6 bases, with 10 bases between the two germline ends. CDR3 loop: CASSHREAGELFF. CDR3 nucleotide sequence: TGTGCCAGCAGCCACAGGGAAGCCGGGGAGCTGTTTTTT.

In its sample, this clone was seen many times. The J gene is TRBJ1-2, the V gene TRBV5-6; D gene ambiguous. CDR3 length: 13 residues. The ends were cut back, 1 base at V and 4 bases at J, with 8 bases in the middle. Germline CDR1 SGHDT, CDR2 YYEEEE. The CDR3 DNA is TGTGCCAGCAGCTTGAAGGCAGGCTATGGCTACACCTTC. Encoded protein: CASSLKAGYGYTF.